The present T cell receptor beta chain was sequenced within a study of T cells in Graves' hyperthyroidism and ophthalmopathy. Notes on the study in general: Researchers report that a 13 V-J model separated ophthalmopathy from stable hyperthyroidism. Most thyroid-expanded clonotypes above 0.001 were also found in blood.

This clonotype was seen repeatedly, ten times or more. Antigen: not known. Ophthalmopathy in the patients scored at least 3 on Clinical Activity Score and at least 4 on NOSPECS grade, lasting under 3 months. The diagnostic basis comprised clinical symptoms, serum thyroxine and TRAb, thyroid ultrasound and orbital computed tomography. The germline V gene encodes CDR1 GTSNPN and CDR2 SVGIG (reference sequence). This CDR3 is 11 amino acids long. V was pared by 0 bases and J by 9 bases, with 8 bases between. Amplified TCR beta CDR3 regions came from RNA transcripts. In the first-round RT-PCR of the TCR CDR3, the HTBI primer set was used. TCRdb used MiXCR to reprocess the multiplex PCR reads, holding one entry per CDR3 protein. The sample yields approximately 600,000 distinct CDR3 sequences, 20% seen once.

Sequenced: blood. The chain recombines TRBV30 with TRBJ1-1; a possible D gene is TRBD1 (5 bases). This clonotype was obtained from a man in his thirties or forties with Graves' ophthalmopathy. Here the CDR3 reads CAWSVGGKAFF. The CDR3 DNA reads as TGTGCCTGGAGTGTTGGGGGAAAAGCTTTCTTT.